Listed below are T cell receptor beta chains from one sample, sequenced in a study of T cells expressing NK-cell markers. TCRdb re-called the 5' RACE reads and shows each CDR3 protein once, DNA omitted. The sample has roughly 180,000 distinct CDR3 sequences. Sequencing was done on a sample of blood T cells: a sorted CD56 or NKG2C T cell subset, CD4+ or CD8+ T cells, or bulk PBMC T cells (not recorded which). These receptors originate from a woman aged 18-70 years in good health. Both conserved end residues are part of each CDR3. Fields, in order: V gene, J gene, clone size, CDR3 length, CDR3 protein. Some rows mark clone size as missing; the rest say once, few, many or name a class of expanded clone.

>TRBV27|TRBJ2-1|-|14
CASSPGITNNEQFF
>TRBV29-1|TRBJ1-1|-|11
CSVGGDTEAFF
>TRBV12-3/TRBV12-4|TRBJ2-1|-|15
CASSQLAPSYNEQFF
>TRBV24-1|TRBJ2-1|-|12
CATGTSDREQFF
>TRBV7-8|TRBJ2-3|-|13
CASSSAVKDTQYF
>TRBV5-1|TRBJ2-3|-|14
CASRRGVVADTQYF
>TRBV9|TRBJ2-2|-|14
CASRDDTGTGELFF
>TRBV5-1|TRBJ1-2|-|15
CASSLTGDVNYGYTF
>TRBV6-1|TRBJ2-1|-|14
CASETSAGYNEQFF
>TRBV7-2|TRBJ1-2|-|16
CASSLGTGRANYGYTF
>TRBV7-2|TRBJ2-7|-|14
CASSLVWREHEQYF
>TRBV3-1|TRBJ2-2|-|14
CASSQRASTGELFF
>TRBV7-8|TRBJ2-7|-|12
CASSLQSYEQYF
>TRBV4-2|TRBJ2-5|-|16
CASSPQGQGAWETQYF
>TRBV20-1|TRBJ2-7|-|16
CSAQPMGTAASYEQYF
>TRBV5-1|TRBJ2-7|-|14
CASRYGTSGGEQYF
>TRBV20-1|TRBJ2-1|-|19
CSARDLRGLAGAYIDEQFF
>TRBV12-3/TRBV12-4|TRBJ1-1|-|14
CASSLYRDFAEAFF
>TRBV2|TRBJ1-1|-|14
CASSEGARNTEAFF
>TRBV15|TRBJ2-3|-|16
CATSTGDYEITDTQYF
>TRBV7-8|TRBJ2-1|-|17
CASSLGGGQEIHNEQFF
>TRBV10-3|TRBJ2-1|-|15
CAISESTLSRDEQFF
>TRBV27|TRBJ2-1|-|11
CASRRNNEQFF
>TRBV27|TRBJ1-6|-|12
CASSLSNSPLHF
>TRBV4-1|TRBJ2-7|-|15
CASSLFEGRAPEQYF
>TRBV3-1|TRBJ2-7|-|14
CASSGSRYTYEQYF
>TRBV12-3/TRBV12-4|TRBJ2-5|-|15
CASSLTRQSVETQYF
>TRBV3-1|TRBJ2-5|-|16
CASSAPTSGVQETQYF
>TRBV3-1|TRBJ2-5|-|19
CASSQLRTSGRRGSETQYF
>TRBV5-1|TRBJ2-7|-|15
CASSLGTSGSGEQYF
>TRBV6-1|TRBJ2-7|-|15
CASNLGLAGAYEQYF
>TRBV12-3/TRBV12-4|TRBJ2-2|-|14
CASTRDSLTGELFF
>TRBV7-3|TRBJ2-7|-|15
CASSRTPSGVYEQYF
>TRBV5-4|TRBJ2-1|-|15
CASSFWAGGYNEQFF
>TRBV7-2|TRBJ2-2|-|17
CASSLRRLDFVTGELFF
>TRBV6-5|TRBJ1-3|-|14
CASSTGQGGNTIYF
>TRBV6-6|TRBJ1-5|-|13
CASSGIPNQPQHF
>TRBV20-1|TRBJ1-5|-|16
CSARKGTGGSNQPQHF
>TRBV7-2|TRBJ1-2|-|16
CASSLEWTGDNYGYTF
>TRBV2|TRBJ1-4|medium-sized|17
CASRNGRIHPTNEKLFF
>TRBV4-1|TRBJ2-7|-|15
CASSQRDGGTYEQYF
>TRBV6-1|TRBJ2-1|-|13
CASSDPGGREQFF
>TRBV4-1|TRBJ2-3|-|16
CASSPGLGGRADTQYF
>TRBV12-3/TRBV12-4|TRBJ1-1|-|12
CASSSRQARTFF